This T cell receptor (beta chain) was sequenced in a study of T-cell reconstitution after alpha-beta-depleted transplantation in children. The sample holds many counts of this clonotype. Molecular barcoding with unique molecular identifiers was used for the TCRbeta library. TCRdb reanalysed the PCR reads using MiXCR and keeps one entry per CDR3 protein. In the table there are approximately 210,000 distinct CDR3 sequences, about 15% of which are singletons. V shed 1 base, J shed 2 bases, and the junction held 4 bases outside the gene matches. The CDR3 loop spans 14 amino acids. CDR1 DFQATT and CDR2 SNEGSKA come from the germline V gene (reference sequence).

This chain joins TRBV20-1 and TRBJ2-5; 7 bases map to TRBD2. This TCR was recovered from a human donor who donated a stem cell graft to a child with acute lymphoblastic leukemia. The source was PBMCs from the stem cell graft donor, collected from the stem cell graft. CDR3 loop: CSARVPGGQETQYF. CDR3 nucleotides: TGCAGTGCTAGAGTGCCGGGGGGTCAAGAGACCCAGTACTTC.